This TCR beta chain was profiled in a study of T cell responses to AZD1222 COVID-19 vaccine. Notes on the study in general: With dominance at 160-218 and 743-854, vaccine-associated CD4 TCRs spanned spike. Repertoire samples came only from after the peak T cell response. The number of AZD1222 recipients seropositive at baseline was only five or six. Mostly white British, mostly female donors; authors suggested clonal diversity may be underestimated.

The V gene's germline CDR1 is LNHDA and CDR2 SQIVND (reference sequence). The ends were cut back, 1 base at V and 3 bases at J, with 10 bases in the middle. CDR3 size: 15 residues. As for this clone: The target antigen is unknown.

Generated by immunoSEQ multiplex PCR, the TCRdb table keeps only in-frame clones and is missing some. The profile shows some 100,000 clones, around nine tenths of them singletons. The receptor comes from an adult in good health. V and J are TRBV19 and TRBJ2-1; TRBD2 might be the D (7 bases). The starting material was peripheral blood, obtained on day 0 of AZD1222 vaccination. The CDR3 protein is CASSIGGGDYNEQFF. DNA of the CDR3: TGTGCCAGTAGTATAGGCGGGGGCGACTACAATGAGCAGTTCTTC.